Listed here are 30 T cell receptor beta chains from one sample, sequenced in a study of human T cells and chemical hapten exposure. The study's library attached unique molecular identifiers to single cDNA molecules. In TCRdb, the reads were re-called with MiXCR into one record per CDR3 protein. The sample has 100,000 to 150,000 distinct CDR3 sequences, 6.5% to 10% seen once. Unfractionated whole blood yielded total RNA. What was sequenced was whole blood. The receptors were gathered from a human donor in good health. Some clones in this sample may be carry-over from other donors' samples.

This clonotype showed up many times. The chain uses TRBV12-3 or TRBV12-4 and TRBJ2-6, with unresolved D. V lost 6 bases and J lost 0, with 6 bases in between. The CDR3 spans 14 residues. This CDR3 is CASSPSSGANVLTF. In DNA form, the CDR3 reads TGTGCCAGCAGCCCAAGCTCTGGGGCCAACGTCCTGACTTTC.

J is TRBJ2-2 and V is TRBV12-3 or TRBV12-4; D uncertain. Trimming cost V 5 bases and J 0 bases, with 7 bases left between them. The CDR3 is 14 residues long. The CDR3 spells CASSPHPNTGELFF. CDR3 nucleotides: TGTGCCAGCAGTCCCCACCCGAACACCGGGGAGCTGTTTTTT.

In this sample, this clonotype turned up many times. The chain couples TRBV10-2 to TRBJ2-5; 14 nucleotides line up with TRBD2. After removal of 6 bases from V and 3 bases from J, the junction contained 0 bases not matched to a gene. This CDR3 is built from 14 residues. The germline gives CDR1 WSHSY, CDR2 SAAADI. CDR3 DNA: TGCGCCAGCAGGGGACTAGCGGGGGAAGAGACCCAGTACTTC. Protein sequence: CASRGLAGEETQYF.

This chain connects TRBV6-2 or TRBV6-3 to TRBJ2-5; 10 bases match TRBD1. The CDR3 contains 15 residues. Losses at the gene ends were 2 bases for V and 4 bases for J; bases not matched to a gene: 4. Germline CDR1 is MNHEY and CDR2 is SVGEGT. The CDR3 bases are TGTGCCAGCAGTTACCCCAGACAGGGGGCAGAGACCCAGTACTTC. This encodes CASSYPRQGAETQYF.

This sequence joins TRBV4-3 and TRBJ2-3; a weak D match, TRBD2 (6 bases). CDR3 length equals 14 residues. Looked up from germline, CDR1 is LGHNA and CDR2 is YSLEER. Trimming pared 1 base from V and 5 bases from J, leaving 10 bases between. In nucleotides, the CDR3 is TGCGCCAGCAGCCAAGTGGGGGGAGAAGATACGCAGTATTTT. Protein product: CASSQVGGEDTQYF.

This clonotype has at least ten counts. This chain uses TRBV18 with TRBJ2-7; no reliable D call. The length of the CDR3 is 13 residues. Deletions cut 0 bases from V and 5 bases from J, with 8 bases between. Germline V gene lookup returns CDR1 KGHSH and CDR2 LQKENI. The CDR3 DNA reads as TGTGCCAGCTCACCACCAGGGCGCAACGAGCAGTACTTC. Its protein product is CASSPPGRNEQYF.

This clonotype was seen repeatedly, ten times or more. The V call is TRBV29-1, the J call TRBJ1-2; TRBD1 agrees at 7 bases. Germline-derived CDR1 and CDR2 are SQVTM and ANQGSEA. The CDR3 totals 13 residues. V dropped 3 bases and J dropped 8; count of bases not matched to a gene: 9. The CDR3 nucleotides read TGCAGCGTTGACAGACAGGGAGCGGGGGGCTACACCTTC. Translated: CSVDRQGAGGYTF.

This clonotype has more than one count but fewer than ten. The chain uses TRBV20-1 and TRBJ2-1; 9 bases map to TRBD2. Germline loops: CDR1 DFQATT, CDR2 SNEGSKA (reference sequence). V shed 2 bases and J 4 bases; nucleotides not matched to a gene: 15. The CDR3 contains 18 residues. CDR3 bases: TGCAGTGCTAGACCTCGCCAGAGACTAGCGGAATCATACAATGAGCAGTTCTTC. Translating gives CSARPRQRLAESYNEQFF.

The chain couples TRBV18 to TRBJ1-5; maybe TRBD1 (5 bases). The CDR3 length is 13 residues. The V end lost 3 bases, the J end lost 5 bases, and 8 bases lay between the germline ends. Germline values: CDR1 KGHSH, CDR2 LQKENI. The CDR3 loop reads CASSPGEYQPQHF. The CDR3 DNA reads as TGTGCCAGCTCACCGGGGGAGTATCAGCCCCAGCATTTT.

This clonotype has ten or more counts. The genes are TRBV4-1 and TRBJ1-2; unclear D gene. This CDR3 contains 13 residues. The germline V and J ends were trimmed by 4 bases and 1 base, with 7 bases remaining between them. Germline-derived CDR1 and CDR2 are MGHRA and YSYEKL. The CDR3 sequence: CASSPGVNYGYTF. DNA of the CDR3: TGCGCCAGCAGCCCTGGTGTTAACTATGGCTACACCTTC.

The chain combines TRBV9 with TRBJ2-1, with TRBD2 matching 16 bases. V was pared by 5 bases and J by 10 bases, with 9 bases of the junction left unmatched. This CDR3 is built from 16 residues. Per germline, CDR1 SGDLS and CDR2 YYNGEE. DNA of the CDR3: TGTGCCAGCAGTAGGGGACTAGCGGGAGGGGCAGGCGAGCAGTTCTTC. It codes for CASSRGLAGGAGEQFF.

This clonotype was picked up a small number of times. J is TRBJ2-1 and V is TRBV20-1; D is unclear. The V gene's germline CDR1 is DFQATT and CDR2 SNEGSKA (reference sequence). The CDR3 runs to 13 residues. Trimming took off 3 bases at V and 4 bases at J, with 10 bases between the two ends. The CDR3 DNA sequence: TGCAGTGCTAGGACTCTTGGTTACAATGAGCAGTTCTTC. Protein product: CSARTLGYNEQFF.

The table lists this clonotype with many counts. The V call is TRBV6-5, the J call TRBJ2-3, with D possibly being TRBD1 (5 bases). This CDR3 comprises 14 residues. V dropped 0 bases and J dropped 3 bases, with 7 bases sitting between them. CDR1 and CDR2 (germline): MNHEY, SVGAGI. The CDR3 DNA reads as TGTGCCAGCAGTTACTCGCAGGGAACAGATACGCAGTATTTT. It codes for CASSYSQGTDTQYF.

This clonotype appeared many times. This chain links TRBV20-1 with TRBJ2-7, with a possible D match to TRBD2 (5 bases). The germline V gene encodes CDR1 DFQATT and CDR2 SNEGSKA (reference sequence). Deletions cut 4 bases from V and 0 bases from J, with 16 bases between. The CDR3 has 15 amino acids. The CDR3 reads CSAKRATQPSYEQYF. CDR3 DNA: TGCAGTGCTAAGAGGGCTACCCAGCCCTCCTACGAGCAGTACTTC.

CDR3 nucleotide sequence: TGCGCCAGCAGCCAAAGAGCAGGGGGCTTTTACACTGAAGCTTTCTTT. Protein sequence: CASSQRAGGFYTEAFF. J is TRBJ1-1 and V is TRBV4-1, with 8 bases fitting TRBD1. V shed 2 bases and J 3 bases; nucleotides not matched to a gene: 8. Germline V CDR1 and CDR2: MGHRA, YSYEKL. The CDR3 is made up of 16 amino acids.

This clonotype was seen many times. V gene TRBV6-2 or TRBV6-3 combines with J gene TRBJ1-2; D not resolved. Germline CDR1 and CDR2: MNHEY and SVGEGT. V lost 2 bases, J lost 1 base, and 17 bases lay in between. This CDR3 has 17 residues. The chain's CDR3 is CASSYPRRPENNYGYTF. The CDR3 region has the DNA TGTGCCAGCAGTTACCCTCGAAGGCCGGAGAATAACTATGGCTACACCTTC.

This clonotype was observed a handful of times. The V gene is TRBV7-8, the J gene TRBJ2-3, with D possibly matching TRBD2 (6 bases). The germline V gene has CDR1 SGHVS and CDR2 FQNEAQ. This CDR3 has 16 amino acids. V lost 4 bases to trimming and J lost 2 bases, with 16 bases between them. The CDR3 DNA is TGTGCCAGCAGCTCGTACCGGGACTCCGTCACAGATACGCAGTATTTT. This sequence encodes CASSSYRDSVTDTQYF. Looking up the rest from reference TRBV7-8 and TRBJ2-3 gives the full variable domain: GAGVSQSPRYKVAKRGQDVALRCDPISGHVSLFWYQQALGQGPEFLTYFQNEAQLDKSGLPSDRFFAERPEGSVSTLKIQRTQQEDSAVYLCASSSYRDSVTDTQYFGPGTRLTVL.

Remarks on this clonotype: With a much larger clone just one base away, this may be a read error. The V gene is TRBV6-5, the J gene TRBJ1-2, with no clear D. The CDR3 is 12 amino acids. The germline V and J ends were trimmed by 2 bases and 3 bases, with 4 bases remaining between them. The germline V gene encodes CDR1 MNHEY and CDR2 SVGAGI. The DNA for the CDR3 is TGTGCCAGCAGTTACGGGGACTATGGCTACACCTTC. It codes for CASSYGDYGYTF.

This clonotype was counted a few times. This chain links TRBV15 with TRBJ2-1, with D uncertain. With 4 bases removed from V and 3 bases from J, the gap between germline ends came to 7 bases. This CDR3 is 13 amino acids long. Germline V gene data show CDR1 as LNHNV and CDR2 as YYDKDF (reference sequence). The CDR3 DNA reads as TGTGCCACCAGCAAAAGAATCTACAATGAGCAGTTCTTC. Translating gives CATSKRIYNEQFF.

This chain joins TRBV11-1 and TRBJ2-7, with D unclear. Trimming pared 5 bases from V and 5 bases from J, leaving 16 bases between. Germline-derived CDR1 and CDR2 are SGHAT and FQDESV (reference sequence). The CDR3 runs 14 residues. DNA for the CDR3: TGTGCCAGCAGCGACCCGGCACTCGGCAACGAGCAGTACTTC. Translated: CASSDPALGNEQYF.

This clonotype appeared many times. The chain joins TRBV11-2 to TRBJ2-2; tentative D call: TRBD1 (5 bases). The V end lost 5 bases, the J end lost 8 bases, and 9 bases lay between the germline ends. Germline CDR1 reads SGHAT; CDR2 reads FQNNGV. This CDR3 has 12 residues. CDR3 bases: TGTGCCAGCAGCCCCAGGGTTGGGGAGCTGTTTTTT. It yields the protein CASSPRVGELFF.

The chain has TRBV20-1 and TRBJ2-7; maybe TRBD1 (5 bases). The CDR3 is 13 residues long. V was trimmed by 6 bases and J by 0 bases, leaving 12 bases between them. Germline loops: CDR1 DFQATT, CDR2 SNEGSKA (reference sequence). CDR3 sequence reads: CSAKTASSYEQYF. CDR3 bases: TGCAGTGCGAAGACAGCCAGCTCCTACGAGCAGTACTTC.

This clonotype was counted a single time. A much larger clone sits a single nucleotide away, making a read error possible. DNA for the CDR3: TGCGCCAGCAGCTTGGTCCAGGGAGGGGAAAAACTGTTGTTT. It encodes CASSLVQGGEKLLF. The chain has TRBV5-1 and TRBJ1-4, with D possibly matching TRBD1 (5 bases). Germline V lookup: CDR1 SGHRS, CDR2 YFSETQ. The CDR3 is 14 amino acids.

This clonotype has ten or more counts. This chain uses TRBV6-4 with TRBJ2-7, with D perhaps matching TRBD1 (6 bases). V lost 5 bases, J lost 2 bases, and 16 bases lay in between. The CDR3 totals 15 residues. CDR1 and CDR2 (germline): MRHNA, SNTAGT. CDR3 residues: CASSQDRLSTYEQYF. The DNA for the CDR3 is TGTGCCAGCAGTCAAGACAGGTTGTCCACCTACGAGCAGTACTTC.

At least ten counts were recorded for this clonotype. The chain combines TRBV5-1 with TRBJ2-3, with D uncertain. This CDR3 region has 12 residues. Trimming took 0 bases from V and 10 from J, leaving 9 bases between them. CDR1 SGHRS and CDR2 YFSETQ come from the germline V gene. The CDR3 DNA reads TGCGCCAGCAGCTTGGCGGGCGAAGCGCAGTATTTT. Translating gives CASSLAGEAQYF. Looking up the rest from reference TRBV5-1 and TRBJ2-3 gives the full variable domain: KAGVTQTPRYLIKTRGQQVTLSCSPISGHRSVSWYQQTPGQGLQFLFEYFSETQRNKGNFPGRFSGRQFSNSRSEMNVSTLELGDSALYLCASSLAGEAQYFGPGTRLTVL.

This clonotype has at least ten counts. In nucleotides, the CDR3 is TGTGCCAGCAGCACCAAGGGGGCGGCCTCGGCAGATACGCAGTATTTT. It encodes CASSTKGAASADTQYF. The gene calls are TRBV4-2 and TRBJ2-3; 7 nucleotides agree with TRBD1. The CDR3 has 16 amino acids. Germline CDR1 LGHNA, CDR2 YNFKEQ. Germline trimming cut 5 bases from V and 4 bases from J; bases unmatched to any gene: 12.

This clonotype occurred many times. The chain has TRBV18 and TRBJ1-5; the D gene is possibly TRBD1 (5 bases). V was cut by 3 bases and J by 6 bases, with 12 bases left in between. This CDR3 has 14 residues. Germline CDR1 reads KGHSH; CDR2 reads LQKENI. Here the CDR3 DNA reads TGTGCCAGCTCACCGCAGGGTTTGATTCAGCCCCAGCATTTT. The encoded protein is CASSPQGLIQPQHF.

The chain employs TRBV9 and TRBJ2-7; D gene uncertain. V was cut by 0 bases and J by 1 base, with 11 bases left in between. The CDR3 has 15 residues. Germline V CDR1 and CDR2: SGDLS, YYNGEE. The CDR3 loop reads CASSVGGQTSYEQYF. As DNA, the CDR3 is TGTGCCAGCAGCGTAGGGGGTCAAACTTCCTACGAGCAGTACTTC.

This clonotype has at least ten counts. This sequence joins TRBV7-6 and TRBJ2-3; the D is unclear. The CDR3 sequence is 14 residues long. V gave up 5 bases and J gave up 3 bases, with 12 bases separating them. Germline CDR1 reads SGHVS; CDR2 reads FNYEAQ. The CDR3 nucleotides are TGTGCCAGCAGCCCCCACCCAGCTACAGATACGCAGTATTTT. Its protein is CASSPHPATDTQYF.

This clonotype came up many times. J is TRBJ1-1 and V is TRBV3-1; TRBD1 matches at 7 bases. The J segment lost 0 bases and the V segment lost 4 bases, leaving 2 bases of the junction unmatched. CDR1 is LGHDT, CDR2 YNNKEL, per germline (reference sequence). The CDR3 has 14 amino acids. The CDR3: CASSRGQLNTEAFF. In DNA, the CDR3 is TGTGCCAGCAGCCGGGGACAGTTGAACACTGAAGCTTTCTTT.